Listed here are 7 T cell receptor beta chains from one sample, sequenced in a study of blood T cell repertoires in COVID-19. Some clones are missing from TCRdb's copy, which holds only in-frame ones; the method was immunoSEQ multiplex PCR. This sample has some 170,000 clones, with more than 85% found just once. The material sequenced was peripheral blood. The receptor set was obtained from a woman in her sixties with COVID-19, enrolled during active disease.

The chain links TRBV7-2 to TRBJ2-1; TRBD1 agrees at 8 bases. Germline V gene sequence: CDR1 SGHTA, CDR2 FQGNSA. This CDR3 spans 17 amino acids. V lost 2 bases to trimming and J lost 4 bases; unmatched junction nucleotides: 10. CDR3 amino acids: CASSLLTGVKGYNEQFF. CDR3 nucleotides: TGTGCCAGCAGCTTACTGACAGGGGTAAAGGGGTACAATGAGCAGTTCTTC.

The chain links TRBV20-1 to TRBJ1-3, with D possibly matching TRBD1 (5 bases). This CDR3 has 16 amino acids. With 3 bases removed from V and 0 bases from J, the gap between germline ends came to 15 bases. From germline, CDR1 is DFQATT and CDR2 SNEGSKA (reference sequence). The CDR3 loop is CSASASGFHSGNTIYF. In DNA form, the CDR3 reads TGCAGTGCTAGTGCCTCAGGGTTCCACTCTGGAAACACCATATATTTT.

The chain combines TRBV4-3 with TRBJ2-7; 9 bases map to TRBD1. Germline trimming cut 4 bases from V and 1 base from J; bases unmatched to any gene: 5. The CDR3 runs 15 residues. In germline, CDR1 is LGHNA, CDR2 YSLEER. The CDR3 loop is CASSRTGGASYEQYF. The CDR3 DNA reads TGCGCCAGCAGCCGAACAGGGGGCGCTTCCTACGAGCAGTACTTC.

The genes are TRBV30 and TRBJ2-7; D might be TRBD2 (6 bases). This CDR3 spans 14 amino acids. From germline, CDR1 is GTSNPN and CDR2 SVGIG (reference sequence). Trimming cost V 0 bases and J 1 base, with 10 bases left between them. CDR3: CAWSVGSGSYEQYF. For the CDR3, the DNA is TGTGCCTGGAGTGTGGGTAGCGGATCCTACGAGCAGTACTTC.

The V gene is TRBV19, the J gene TRBJ2-2, with 7 bases aligning to TRBD1. V shed 6 bases, J shed 1 base, and the junction held 5 bases outside the gene matches. Germline values: CDR1 LNHDA, CDR2 SQIVND (reference sequence). This CDR3 comprises 15 residues. The CDR3 DNA is TGTGCCAGTAGGGGGGACAGAGAGAACACCGGGGAGCTGTTTTTT. Its translation is CASRGDRENTGELFF.

The CDR3 protein is CASSVQAMNTEAFF. The DNA of the CDR3 is TGTGCCAGCTCCGTACAGGCAATGAACACTGAAGCTTTCTTT. This rearrangement joins TRBV18 to TRBJ1-1; TRBD1 is a possible D gene (5 bases). The CDR3 has 14 residues. Trimming removed 6 bases at V and 0 bases at J, with 11 bases between. Germline CDR1 is KGHSH and CDR2 is LQKENI.

CDR3 in DNA: TGTGCCCAATCCGTAGCGGAGAACACCGGGGAGCTGTTTTTT. Translation: CAQSVAENTGELFF. The rearrangement links TRBV7-9 to TRBJ2-2, with a possible D match to TRBD2 (6 bases). The CDR3 totals 14 residues. The germline gives CDR1 SEHNR, CDR2 FQNEAQ (reference sequence). Trimming pared 11 bases from V and 1 base from J, leaving 14 bases between.